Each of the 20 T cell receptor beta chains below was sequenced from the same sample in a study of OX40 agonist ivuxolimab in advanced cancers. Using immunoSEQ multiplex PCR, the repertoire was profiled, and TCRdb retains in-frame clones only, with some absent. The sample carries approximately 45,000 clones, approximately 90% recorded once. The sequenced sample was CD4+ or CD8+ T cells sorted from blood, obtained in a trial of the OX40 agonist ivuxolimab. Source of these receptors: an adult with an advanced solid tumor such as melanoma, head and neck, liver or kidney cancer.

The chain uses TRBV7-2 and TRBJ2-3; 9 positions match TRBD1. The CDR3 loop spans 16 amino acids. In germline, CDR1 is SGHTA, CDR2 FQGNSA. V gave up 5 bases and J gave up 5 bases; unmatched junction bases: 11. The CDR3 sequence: CASSPPGTGSLDTQYF. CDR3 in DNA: TGTGCCAGCAGCCCACCCGGGACAGGGTCGTTAGATACGCAGTATTTT.

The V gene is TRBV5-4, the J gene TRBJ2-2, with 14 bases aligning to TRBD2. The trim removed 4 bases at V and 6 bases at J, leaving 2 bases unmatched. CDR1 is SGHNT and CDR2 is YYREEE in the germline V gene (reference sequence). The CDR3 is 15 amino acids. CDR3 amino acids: CASSGTSGGPGELFF. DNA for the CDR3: TGTGCCAGCAGCGGGACTAGCGGGGGTCCCGGGGAGCTGTTTTTT. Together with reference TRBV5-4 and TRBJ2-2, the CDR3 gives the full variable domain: ETGVTQSPTHLIKTRGQQVTLRCSSQSGHNTVSWYQQALGQGPQFIFQYYREEENGRGNFPPRFSGLQFPNYSSELNVNALELDDSALYLCASSGTSGGPGELFFGEGSRLTVL.

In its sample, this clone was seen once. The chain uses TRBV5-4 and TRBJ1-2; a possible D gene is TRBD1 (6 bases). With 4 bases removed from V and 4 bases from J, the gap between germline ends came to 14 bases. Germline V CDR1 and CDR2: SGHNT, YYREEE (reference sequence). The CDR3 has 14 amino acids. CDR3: CASSGTGSSYGYTF. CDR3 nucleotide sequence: TGTGCCAGCAGCGGAACAGGGTCGAGCTATGGCTACACCTTC. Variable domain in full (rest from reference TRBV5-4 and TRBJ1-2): ETGVTQSPTHLIKTRGQQVTLRCSSQSGHNTVSWYQQALGQGPQFIFQYYREEENGRGNFPPRFSGLQFPNYSSELNVNALELDDSALYLCASSGTGSSYGYTFGSGTRLTVV.

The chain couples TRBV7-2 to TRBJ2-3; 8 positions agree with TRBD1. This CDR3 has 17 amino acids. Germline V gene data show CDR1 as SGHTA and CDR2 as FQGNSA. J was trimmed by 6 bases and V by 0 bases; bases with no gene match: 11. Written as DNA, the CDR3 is TGTGCCAGCAGCTTAGCGCGGACAGGGAAGGAGTTGGATACGCAGTATTTT. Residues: CASSLARTGKELDTQYF.

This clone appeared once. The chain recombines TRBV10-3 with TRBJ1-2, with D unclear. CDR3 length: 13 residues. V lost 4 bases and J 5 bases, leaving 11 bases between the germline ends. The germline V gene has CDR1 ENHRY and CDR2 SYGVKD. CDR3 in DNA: TGTGCCATCAGTGGAAACAGCTATTATGGCTACACCTTC. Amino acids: CAISGNSYYGYTF.

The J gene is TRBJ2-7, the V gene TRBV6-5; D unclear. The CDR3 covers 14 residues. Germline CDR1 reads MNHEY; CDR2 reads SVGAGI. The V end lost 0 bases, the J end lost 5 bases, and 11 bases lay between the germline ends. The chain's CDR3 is CASSYSSGYNEQYF. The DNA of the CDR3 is TGTGCCAGCAGTTACTCGAGTGGGTACAACGAGCAGTACTTC.

The CDR3 sequence: CASSTTGGGNTIYF. As DNA, the CDR3 is TGTGCCAGCAGCACAACAGGAGGTGGAAACACCATATATTTT. The chain employs TRBV9 and TRBJ1-3; possibly TRBD1 for D (5 bases). Germline V CDR1 and CDR2: SGDLS, YYNGEE. Trimming shortened V by 4 bases and J by 3 bases, and 11 bases separated the two germline ends. The CDR3 has 14 residues.

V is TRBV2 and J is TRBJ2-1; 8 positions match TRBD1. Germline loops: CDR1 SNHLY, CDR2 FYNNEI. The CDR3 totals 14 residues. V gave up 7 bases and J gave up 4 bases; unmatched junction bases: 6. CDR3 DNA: TGTGCCAGCACAGGGGGCCCTACTTACAATGAGCAGTTCTTC. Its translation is CASTGGPTYNEQFF.

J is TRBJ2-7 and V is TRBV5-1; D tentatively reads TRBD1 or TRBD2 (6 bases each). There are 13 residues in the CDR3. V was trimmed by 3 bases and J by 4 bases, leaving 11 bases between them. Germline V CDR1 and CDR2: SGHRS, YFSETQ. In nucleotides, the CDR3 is TGCGCCAGCAGCTCCCGAGGGGGGTACGAGCAGTACTTC. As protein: CASSSRGGYEQYF.

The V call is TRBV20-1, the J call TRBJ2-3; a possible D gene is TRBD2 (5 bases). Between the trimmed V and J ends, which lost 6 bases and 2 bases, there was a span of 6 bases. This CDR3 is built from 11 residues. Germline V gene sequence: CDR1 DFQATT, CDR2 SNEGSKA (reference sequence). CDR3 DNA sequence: TGCAGTGCGGACTCCACAGATACGCAGTATTTT. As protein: CSADSTDTQYF.

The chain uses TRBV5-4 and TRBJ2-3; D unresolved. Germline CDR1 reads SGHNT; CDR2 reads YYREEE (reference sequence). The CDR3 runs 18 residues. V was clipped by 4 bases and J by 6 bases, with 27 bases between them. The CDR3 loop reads CASSTTLGRAIDTDTQYF. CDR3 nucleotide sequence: TGTGCCAGCAGCACAACCCTTGGCCGGGCCATAGACACGGATACGCAGTATTTT.

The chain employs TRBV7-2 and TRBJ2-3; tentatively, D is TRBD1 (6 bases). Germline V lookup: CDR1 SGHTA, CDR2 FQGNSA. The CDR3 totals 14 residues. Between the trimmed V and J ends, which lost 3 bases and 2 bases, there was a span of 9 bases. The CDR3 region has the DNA TGTGCCAGCAGCTTTGGACAGACCACAGATACGCAGTATTTT. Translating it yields CASSFGQTTDTQYF.

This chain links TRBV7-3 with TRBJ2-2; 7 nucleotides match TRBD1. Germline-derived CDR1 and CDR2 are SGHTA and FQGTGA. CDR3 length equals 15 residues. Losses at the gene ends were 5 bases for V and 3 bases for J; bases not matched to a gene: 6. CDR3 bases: TGTGCCAGCAGCCTTAAAGGGGGCGACACCGGGGAGCTGTTTTTT. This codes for CASSLKGGDTGELFF.

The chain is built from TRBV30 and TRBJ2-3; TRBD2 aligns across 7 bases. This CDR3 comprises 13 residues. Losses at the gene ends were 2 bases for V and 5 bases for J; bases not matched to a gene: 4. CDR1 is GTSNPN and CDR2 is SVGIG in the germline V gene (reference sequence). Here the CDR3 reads CAWSRGDVDTQYF. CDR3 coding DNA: TGTGCCTGGAGTCGGGGGGATGTAGATACGCAGTATTTT.

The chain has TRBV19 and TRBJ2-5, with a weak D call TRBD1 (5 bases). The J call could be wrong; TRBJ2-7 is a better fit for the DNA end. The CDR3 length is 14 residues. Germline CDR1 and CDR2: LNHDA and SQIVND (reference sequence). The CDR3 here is CASSPLGPPYEQYF. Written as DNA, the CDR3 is TGTGCCAGTAGCCCGTTGGGGCCACCCTACGAGCAGTACTTC.

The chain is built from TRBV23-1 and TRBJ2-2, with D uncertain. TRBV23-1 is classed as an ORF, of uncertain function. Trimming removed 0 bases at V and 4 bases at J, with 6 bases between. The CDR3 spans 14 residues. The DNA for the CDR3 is TGCGCCAGCAGTCAATCGAGTGTCACCGGGGAGCTGTTTTTT. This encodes CASSQSSVTGELFF.

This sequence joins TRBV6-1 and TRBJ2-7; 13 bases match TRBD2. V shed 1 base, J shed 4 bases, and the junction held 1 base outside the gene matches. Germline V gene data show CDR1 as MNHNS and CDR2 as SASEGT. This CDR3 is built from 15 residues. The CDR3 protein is CASSEGTSGSYEQYF. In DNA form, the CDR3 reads TGTGCCAGCAGTGAAGGGACTAGCGGGAGTTACGAGCAGTACTTC.

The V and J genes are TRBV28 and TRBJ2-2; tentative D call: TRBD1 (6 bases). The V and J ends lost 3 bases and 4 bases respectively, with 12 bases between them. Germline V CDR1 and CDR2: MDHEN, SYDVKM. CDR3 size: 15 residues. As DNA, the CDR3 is TGTGCCAGCAGTTTCTTCGGCAGGGGCACCGGGGAGCTGTTTTTT. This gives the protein CASSFFGRGTGELFF. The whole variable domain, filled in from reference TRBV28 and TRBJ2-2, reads DVKVTQSSRYLVKRTGEKVFLECVQDMDHENMFWYRQDPGLGLRLIYFSYDVKMKEKGDIPEGYSVSREKKERFSLILESASTNQTSMYLCASSFFGRGTGELFFGEGSRLTVL.

CDR3: CASSLRAGGVETQYF. CDR3 nucleotides: TGTGCCAGCAGCTTAAGAGCGGGGGGGGTGGAGACCCAGTACTTC. The gene calls are TRBV5-6 and TRBJ2-5; 10 nucleotides align to TRBD2. The V segment lost 2 bases and the J segment 5 bases; nucleotides outside the gene matches: 6. This CDR3 spans 15 amino acids. Germline lookup yields CDR1 SGHDT and CDR2 YYEEEE.

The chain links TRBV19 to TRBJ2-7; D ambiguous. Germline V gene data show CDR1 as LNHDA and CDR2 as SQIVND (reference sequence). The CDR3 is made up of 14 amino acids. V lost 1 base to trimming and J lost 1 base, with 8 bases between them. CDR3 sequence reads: CASSIGGGSYEQYF. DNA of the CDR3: TGTGCCAGTAGTATAGGGGGTGGATCCTACGAGCAGTACTTC.